The source of this TCR beta chain is a study of cytomegalovirus exposure and HLA in healthy donors. The study's findings and limits: Only CMV serostatus was available as immune exposure information. There were some public TCRs occurring in many donors, but most TCR sequences were rare. Specific recognition of CMV antigens was confirmed in vitro for three chains (all CMV-associated).

The PCR contained 60 Vbeta and 13 Jbeta primers. Generated by immunoSEQ multiplex PCR, the TCRdb table keeps only in-frame clones and is missing some. The data contain 80,000 to 100,000 clones, around four fifths of them singletons. Details on this clone: Its antigen is undetermined.

V lost 3 bases to trimming and J lost 5 bases; unmatched junction nucleotides: 3. The length of the CDR3 is 14 residues. Germline assignment: CDR1 MGHDK and CDR2 SYGVNS. The chain links TRBV25-1 to TRBJ2-5; 10 nucleotides line up with TRBD1. This clonotype was obtained from a man aged 50 or older in good health and CMV-seropositive. The sequenced sample was PBMCs. The CDR3 sequence is CASSETGGRETQYF. The CDR3 nucleotides are TGTGCCAGCAGTGAGACAGGGGGCAGGGAGACCCAGTACTTC.